A selection of T cell receptor beta chains follows, all from one sample in a study of cytomegalovirus exposure and HLA in healthy donors. Clones were sequenced by immunoSEQ multiplex PCR, and TCRdb holds only the in-frame ones, with some missing. The table lists 200,000 or so clones, 82% of them singletons. The sample taken for sequencing was PBMCs. The receptors shown here come from a woman between 18 and 29 years old in good health and CMV-seronegative. Both conserved end residues are part of each CDR3. Each record gives: clone size, V gene, J gene, D gene, CDR3 DNA, CDR3 protein. The D gene is left open where the match is weak. Some rows mark clone size as missing; the rest say once, few, many or name a class of expanded clone.

abundance: .
v_gene: TRBV19
j_gene: TRBJ1-3
d_gene: .
CDR3nt: TGTGCCAGTAGACAGTACTCTGGAAACACCATATATTTT
CDR3aa: CASRQYSGNTIYF

abundance: .
v_gene: TRBV2
j_gene: TRBJ2-7
d_gene: TRBD2
CDR3nt: TGTGCCAGCACTGGACTAGCGGGAGCTGGAGAGCAGTACTTC
CDR3aa: CASTGLAGAGEQYF

abundance: once
v_gene: TRBV29-1
j_gene: TRBJ1-2
d_gene: .
CDR3nt: TGCAGCGTTGTCGGTCAGGGCAGTGGCTACACCTTC
CDR3aa: CSVVGQGSGYTF

abundance: .
v_gene: TRBV6-6
j_gene: TRBJ1-2
d_gene: .
CDR3nt: TGTGCCAGCAGTACCACAGATAACTATGGCTACACCTTC
CDR3aa: CASSTTDNYGYTF

abundance: .
v_gene: TRBV2
j_gene: TRBJ1-1
d_gene: .
CDR3nt: TGTGCCAGCAGTGAACGCCGGGAAAGGAACACTGAAGCTTTCTTT
CDR3aa: CASSERRERNTEAFF

abundance: .
v_gene: TRBV2
j_gene: TRBJ1-1
d_gene: .
CDR3nt: TGTGCCAGCAGTGAACTAAGGGGGAGGAACACTGAAGCTTTCTTT
CDR3aa: CASSELRGRNTEAFF

abundance: .
v_gene: TRBV6-5
j_gene: TRBJ2-7
d_gene: TRBD1
CDR3nt: TGTGCCAGCAGTCTCGGGACAGGGTCTTCCTACGAGCAGTACTTC
CDR3aa: CASSLGTGSSYEQYF

abundance: .
v_gene: TRBV19
j_gene: TRBJ2-3
d_gene: TRBD2
CDR3nt: TGTGCCAGTAGTTGGGAGGGCAGTTCCACAGATACGCAGTATTTT
CDR3aa: CASSWEGSSTDTQYF

abundance: .
v_gene: TRBV20-1
j_gene: TRBJ2-5
d_gene: TRBD2
CDR3nt: TGCAGTGCCCGATCAAGCGGGACGGGGTACTTC
CDR3aa: CSARSSGTGYF

abundance: .
v_gene: TRBV9
j_gene: TRBJ1-1
d_gene: TRBD1
CDR3nt: TGTGCCAGCAGCGTTTTAACAGGGGGGGCTGAAGCTTTCTTT
CDR3aa: CASSVLTGGAEAFF

abundance: .
v_gene: TRBV30
j_gene: TRBJ1-5
d_gene: .
CDR3nt: TGTGCCTGGGATACAGGTGGCAATCAGCCCCAGCATTTT
CDR3aa: CAWDTGGNQPQHF

abundance: .
v_gene: TRBV19
j_gene: TRBJ2-7
d_gene: TRBD1
CDR3nt: TGTGCCAGTAGTGTCACAGGGGCCTACGAGCAGTACTTC
CDR3aa: CASSVTGAYEQYF

abundance: .
v_gene: TRBV5-1
j_gene: TRBJ2-7
d_gene: .
CDR3nt: TGCGCCAGCAGCCCCCAGGGGTACGAGCAGTACTTC
CDR3aa: CASSPQGYEQYF

abundance: once
v_gene: TRBV6-1
j_gene: TRBJ2-6
d_gene: TRBD1
CDR3nt: TGTGCCAGCAGTGGACTTGCCGGGACAGCTCCCCTTGGGGCCAACGTCCTGACTTTC
CDR3aa: CASSGLAGTAPLGANVLTF

abundance: .
v_gene: TRBV10-2
j_gene: TRBJ1-4
d_gene: TRBD1
CDR3nt: TGCGCCAGCACTACGACAGGGACTAATGAAAAACTGTTTTTT
CDR3aa: CASTTTGTNEKLFF

abundance: .
v_gene: TRBV12-1
j_gene: TRBJ2-1
d_gene: .
CDR3nt: TGTGCCAGCCCCAGTCAGTACGCTAGCTCCTACAATGAGCAGTTCTTC
CDR3aa: CASPSQYASSYNEQFF

abundance: .
v_gene: TRBV25-1
j_gene: TRBJ2-3
d_gene: .
CDR3nt: TGTGCCAGCAGTGCCCAGATTAGCACAGATACGCAGTATTTT
CDR3aa: CASSAQISTDTQYF

abundance: .
v_gene: TRBV5-1
j_gene: TRBJ2-7
d_gene: .
CDR3nt: TGCGCCAGTTCCGGGACAAGTTTCTACGAGCAGTACTTC
CDR3aa: CASSGTSFYEQYF

abundance: .
v_gene: TRBV19
j_gene: TRBJ1-5
d_gene: .
CDR3nt: TGTGCCAGTAGTTCGGCGGGAGGTGGTCAGCCCCAGCATTTT
CDR3aa: CASSSAGGGQPQHF

abundance: .
v_gene: TRBV7-2
j_gene: TRBJ2-1
d_gene: .
CDR3nt: TGTGCCAGCAGCTTGACAGGATCCTCAACTGGGAATGAGCAGTTCTTC
CDR3aa: CASSLTGSSTGNEQFF

abundance: few
v_gene: TRBV6-5
j_gene: TRBJ1-1
d_gene: .
CDR3nt: TGTGCCAGCAGTTACGTTGGCGGAACCACTGAAGCTTTCTTT
CDR3aa: CASSYVGGTTEAFF

abundance: .
v_gene: TRBV29-1
j_gene: TRBJ1-5
d_gene: TRBD1
CDR3nt: TGCAGCGTGCGGACAGGGACCAATCAGCCCCAGCATTTT
CDR3aa: CSVRTGTNQPQHF

abundance: .
v_gene: TRBV5-4
j_gene: TRBJ2-5
d_gene: .
CDR3nt: TGTGCCAGCAGCTTTCCCGCCGGGGGCCAAGAGACCCAGTACTTC
CDR3aa: CASSFPAGGQETQYF

abundance: .
v_gene: TRBV4-1
j_gene: TRBJ2-7
d_gene: .
CDR3nt: TGCGCCAGCAGCCAACCGGACTACCTGTCCGGGTACGAGCAGTACTTC
CDR3aa: CASSQPDYLSGYEQYF

abundance: .
v_gene: TRBV2
j_gene: TRBJ1-2
d_gene: .
CDR3nt: TGTGCCAGCCACCCCCGAGACACAGTTAACTATGGCTACACCTTC
CDR3aa: CASHPRDTVNYGYTF

abundance: once
v_gene: TRBV11-3
j_gene: TRBJ2-2
d_gene: .
CDR3nt: TGTGCCAGCAGCCCCAGGGGAGCCAACACCGGGGAGCTGTTTTTT
CDR3aa: CASSPRGANTGELFF

abundance: .
v_gene: TRBV29-1
j_gene: TRBJ2-1
d_gene: TRBD1
CDR3nt: TGCAGCTTACGGGACAGGGGTACCTACAATGAGCAGTTCTTC
CDR3aa: CSLRDRGTYNEQFF

abundance: .
v_gene: TRBV13
j_gene: TRBJ2-7
d_gene: TRBD1
CDR3nt: TGTGCCAGCAGCCCCCGACAGGGAGTTGGGGCCTACGAGCAGTACTTC
CDR3aa: CASSPRQGVGAYEQYF

abundance: .
v_gene: TRBV7-9
j_gene: TRBJ2-7
d_gene: .
CDR3nt: TGTGCCAGCAGCTTCACCCGGGACCAGGGGGGCGAGCAGTACTTC
CDR3aa: CASSFTRDQGGEQYF